In its sample, the clone carrying this T cell receptor beta chain was seen a few times. The participants were between about 18 and 90 years old and came from 20 to 30 US areas. In assigning cohorts, the study relied on participant-reported clinical history. Source study methods: Scientists estimated how many nucleated cells there were by amplifying reference gene primers. TCRdb's copy holds only in-frame clones and misses some; the assay was immunoSEQ multiplex PCR. The V and J calls and clone size were taken over from that table, and D and trimming were inferred from the DNA. This table holds 400,000 or so clones, around 87% found once. The CDR3 is made up of 18 amino acids. Trimming cost V 4 bases and J 0 bases, with 17 bases left between them. Germline V CDR1 and CDR2: SGHRS, YFSETQ. These data belong to a study of blood T cell repertoires in COVID-19. Study summary: Acute and convalescent COVID-19 specimens originated in the United States, Italy and Spain.

The sample comprised PBMCs or T cells enriched from blood (not recorded which). This TCR was sampled from a man between 40 and 49 years old in a cohort exposed to, infected with or recovered from COVID-19 (not recorded which). V is TRBV5-1 and J is TRBJ2-6; maybe TRBD1 (5 bases). The CDR3 bases are TGCGCCAGCAGCCCCTTGGCGCAGGGAAACTCTGGGGCCAACGTCCTGACTTTC. Protein product: CASSPLAQGNSGANVLTF.